This T cell receptor (beta chain) was sequenced during a study of glioma-infiltrating T cells. Study in general: Low-grade gliomas were grade II; glioblastomas were grade IV at initial diagnosis. Glioma patients had dexamethasone for six or fewer days before surgery. Blood libraries targeted about 4- to 11-fold coverage of 1 million or so T cells.

Details on this clonotype: Its cognate antigen is unknown. The junction departs from germline at one end; a sequencing error may be responsible.

The iRepertoire nested amplicon-rescue multiplex PCR amplified TCR alpha and beta CDR3s from RNA. TCRdb analysed the multiplex PCR reads with MiXCR anew, one entry per CDR3 protein. The sample lists 300,000 to 400,000 distinct CDR3 sequences, more than 35% occurring once. The CDR3 runs 14 residues. Per the germline V gene, CDR1 is DFQATT and CDR2 is SNEGSKA (reference sequence). General study results and limits: Very few CDR3 sequences were shared between tissue and blood.

This chain connects TRBV20-1 to TRBJ1-2; the match to TRBD1 covers 7 bases. Sequenced material: glioma tissue, nonneoplastic brain tissue, or PBMCs (not recorded which). This clonotype originated in a human donor with low-grade glioma or glioblastoma, undergoing nonglioma brain surgery, or in good health (not recorded which). The CDR3, as DNA: TGCAGTGCCACCCGACAGGGTTCGGACTATGACTACACCTTC. Amino acids: CSATRQGSDYDYTF.